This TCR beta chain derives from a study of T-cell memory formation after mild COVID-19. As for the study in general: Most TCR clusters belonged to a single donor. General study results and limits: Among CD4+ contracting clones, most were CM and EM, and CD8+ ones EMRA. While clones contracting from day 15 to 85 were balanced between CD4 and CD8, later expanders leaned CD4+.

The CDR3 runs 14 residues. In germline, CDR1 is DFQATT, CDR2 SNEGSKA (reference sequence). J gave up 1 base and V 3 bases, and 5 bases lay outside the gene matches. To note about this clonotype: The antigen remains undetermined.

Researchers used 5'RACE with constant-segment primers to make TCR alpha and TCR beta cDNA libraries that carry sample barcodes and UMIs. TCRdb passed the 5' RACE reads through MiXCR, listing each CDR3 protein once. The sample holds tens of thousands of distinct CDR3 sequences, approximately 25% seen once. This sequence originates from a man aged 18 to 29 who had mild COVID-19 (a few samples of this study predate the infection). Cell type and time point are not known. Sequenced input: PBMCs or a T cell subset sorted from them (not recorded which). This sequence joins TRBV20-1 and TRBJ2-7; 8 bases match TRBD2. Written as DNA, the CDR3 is TGCAGTGCTAGTTCCAGCGGGAGTTCCTACGAGCAGTACTTC. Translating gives CSASSSGSSYEQYF.